These 15 T cell receptor beta chains were sequenced from one sample in a study of blood T cell repertoires in COVID-19. The assay was immunoSEQ multiplex PCR, and TCRdb's table has in-frame clones only and misses some. Among 81,000 or so clones listed, around 94% were seen once. Sequenced sample: peripheral blood. The receptors come from an older woman with active COVID-19.

The V and J genes are TRBV2 and TRBJ2-2; D is possibly TRBD1 (6 bases). Per the germline V gene, CDR1 is SNHLY and CDR2 is FYNNEI. Trimming removed 10 bases from V and 4 bases from J, with 16 bases in between. The length of the CDR3 is 14 residues. As DNA, the CDR3 is TGTGCCACCGCAGGGGCCTCTGGCACCGGGGAGCTGTTTTTT. As protein: CATAGASGTGELFF.

V is TRBV7-2 and J is TRBJ1-1; TRBD1 might be the D (6 bases). V was shortened by 1 base and J by 4 bases, with 13 bases between the two germline ends. The CDR3 runs to 15 residues. The germline V gene has CDR1 SGHTA and CDR2 FQGNSA. The CDR3 region has the DNA TGTGCCAGCAGCTTAGAGTACAGGGCGGGCACTGAAGCTTTCTTT. Amino acids: CASSLEYRAGTEAFF.

CDR3 in amino acids: CASSPEGNYGYTF. For the CDR3, the DNA is TGTGCCAGCAGTCCGGAGGGGAACTATGGCTACACCTTC. This rearrangement joins TRBV6-5 to TRBJ1-2, with D tentatively TRBD1 (5 bases). The V end was cut by 5 bases, the J end by 2 bases, with 9 bases between. The CDR3 sequence is 13 residues long. Germline-derived CDR1 and CDR2 are MNHEY and SVGAGI.

V usage is TRBV7-6 and J usage is TRBJ1-1; 7 bases map to TRBD1. This CDR3 contains 14 residues. V dropped 11 bases and J dropped 0; count of bases not matched to a gene: 9. Germline values: CDR1 SGHVS, CDR2 FNYEAQ. This chain's CDR3 is CAVGTVFLNTEAFF. DNA of the CDR3: TGTGCCGTAGGGACAGTTTTTTTGAACACTGAAGCTTTCTTT.

The V gene is TRBV11-2, the J gene TRBJ2-1; 13 positions match TRBD2. Trimming took 3 bases from V and 5 from J; bases not matched to a gene: 1. Germline V CDR1 and CDR2: SGHAT, FQNNGV. The CDR3 length is 15 residues. As DNA, the CDR3 is TGTGCCAGCAGCTTGACTAGCGGGGGGAACAATGAGCAGTTCTTC. Translated, it gives CASSLTSGGNNEQFF.

CDR3 loop: CASSPSGRVGNEQFF. CDR3 DNA sequence: TGTGCCAGCAGCCCTAGCGGGAGAGTCGGCAATGAGCAGTTCTTC. V usage is TRBV3-1 (or the pseudogene TRBV3-2) and J usage is TRBJ2-1; TRBD2 agrees at 10 bases. Germline V lookup: CDR1 LGHDT, CDR2 YNNKEL (reference sequence). This CDR3 contains 15 residues. The V and J ends lost 4 bases and 6 bases, in that order; junction bases with no gene match: 6.

The chain's CDR3 is CASSTDRNTGELFF. CDR3 bases: TGCGCCAGCAGCACGGACAGGAACACCGGGGAGCTGTTTTTT. The chain employs TRBV10-1 and TRBJ2-2; D is possibly TRBD1 (6 bases). Between the trimmed V and J ends, which lost 6 bases and 1 base, there was a span of 9 bases. This CDR3 is built from 14 residues. CDR1 and CDR2 (germline): WNHNN, SYGVQD (reference sequence).

This clone was seen only once. This chain uses TRBV14 with TRBJ2-1; a possible D gene is TRBD2 (5 bases). V was clipped by 5 bases and J by 10 bases, with 9 bases between them. The germline V gene encodes CDR1 SGHDN and CDR2 FVKESK. This CDR3 comprises 11 residues. CDR3 protein: CASSKAVEQFF. The CDR3 DNA reads TGTGCCAGCAGCAAAGCGGTGGAGCAGTTCTTC.

The CDR3 region is CASSPTTGAAGELFF. The CDR3 DNA follows: TGTGCCAGCAGCCCCACCACAGGGGCGGCCGGGGAGCTGTTTTTT. The rearrangement uses TRBV7-2 and TRBJ2-2; 7 positions match TRBD1. This CDR3 has 15 residues. V was clipped by 5 bases and J by 6 bases; unmatched bases: 9. Germline assignment: CDR1 SGHTA and CDR2 FQGNSA.

This chain joins TRBV6-5 and TRBJ2-7; 9 bases align to TRBD2. This CDR3 comprises 16 residues. Germline CDR1 and CDR2: MNHEY and SVGAGI. Trimming removed 0 bases from V and 0 bases from J; junction bases left unmatched: 3. CDR3 coding DNA: TGTGCCAGCAGTTACTCGTATAGCGGGGGCTCCTACGAGCAGTACTTC. Residues: CASSYSYSGGSYEQYF.

V gene TRBV24-1 combines with J gene TRBJ2-5, with 12 bases identical to TRBD1. The germline gives CDR1 KGHDR, CDR2 SFDVKD. V lost 4 bases, J lost 5 bases, and 10 bases stayed unmatched. This CDR3 is 17 amino acids long. Here the CDR3 reads CATSEGPGQGARETQYF. The CDR3 bases are TGTGCCACCAGTGAGGGGCCGGGACAGGGGGCGAGGGAGACCCAGTACTTC.

The chain couples TRBV7-2 to TRBJ2-1; D gene unclear. The germline V and J ends were trimmed by 1 base and 4 bases, with 8 bases remaining between them. This CDR3 is 14 amino acids long. Germline V CDR1 and CDR2: SGHTA, FQGNSA. In DNA, the CDR3 is TGTGCCAGCAGCTTAGTATCCGGGTACAATGAGCAGTTCTTC. Its translation: CASSLVSGYNEQFF.

This clone was seen once. The chain recombines TRBV30 with TRBJ1-2; TRBD1 is a possible D gene (5 bases). With 8 bases removed from V and 2 bases from J, the gap between germline ends came to 15 bases. Germline loops: CDR1 GTSNPN, CDR2 SVGIG (reference sequence). This CDR3 region has 13 residues. For the CDR3, the DNA is TGTGCCCAACGACCGGGGGGGAACTATGGCTACACCTTC. The encoded protein is CAQRPGGNYGYTF. Complete variable domain (other parts from reference TRBV30 and TRBJ1-2): SQTIHQWPATLVQPVGSPLSLECTVEGTSNPNLYWYRQAAGRGLQLLFYSVGIGQISSEVPQNLSASRPQDRQFILSSKKLLLSDSGFYLCAQRPGGNYGYTFGSGTRLTVV.

As regards this clone: The junction departs from germline at one end; a sequencing error may be responsible. The CDR3 DNA is TGTGCTAGCAGCCCAACAAACTCCTACGAGCAGTACTTC. This codes for CASSPTNSYEQYF. The chain is built from TRBV7-7 and TRBJ2-7; D is uncertain. The CDR3 loop spans 13 amino acids. Germline CDR1 reads SSHAT; CDR2 reads FNYEAQ (reference sequence).

The chain links TRBV9 to TRBJ2-7, with D possibly being TRBD2 (5 bases). Trimming took off 0 bases at V and 5 bases at J, with 15 bases between the two ends. This CDR3 spans 15 amino acids. CDR1 SGDLS and CDR2 YYNGEE come from the germline V gene. The CDR3 bases are TGTGCCAGCAGCGTAGCTGGCGGGCGGCAGGACGAGCAGTACTTC. Its protein product is CASSVAGGRQDEQYF.